The 32 T cell receptor beta chains in this list originate from one sample, sequenced in a study of read filtering for tumor transcriptome and immune sequencing. This library used approximately 370 ng RNA and molecular barcoded adaptors spanning alpha/delta and beta/gamma chains. A single record per CDR3 protein comes from TCRdb applying MiXCR to the reads. The data hold about 57,000 distinct CDR3 sequences, with less than 25% observed a single time. Sequenced sample: a population of CD138-negative cells sorted from bone marrow. These receptors all come from a donor at least 40 years old with multiple myeloma.

For this clonotype: This clone may be a read error of a much larger clone one base away. The chain uses TRBV3-1 and TRBJ1-1; D uncertain. Trimming took off 5 bases at V and 10 bases at J, with 14 bases between the two ends. Per the germline V gene, CDR1 is LGHDT and CDR2 is YNNKEL (reference sequence). This CDR3 has 12 residues. In DNA form, the CDR3 reads TGTGCCAGCAGCAGGGCGGGTCTGGGAGCTTTCTTT. This encodes CASSRAGLGAFF.

This clonotype was counted ten times or more. The J gene is TRBJ2-5, the V gene TRBV5-1; 7 bases agree with TRBD1. The CDR3 covers 14 residues. In germline, CDR1 is SGHRS, CDR2 YFSETQ. V dropped 0 bases and J dropped 1; count of bases not matched to a gene: 0. The CDR3 sequence: CASSLAGGQETQYF. The CDR3, as DNA: TGCGCCAGCAGCTTGGCAGGGGGCCAAGAGACCCAGTACTTC.

This rearrangement joins TRBV10-3 to TRBJ1-2; tentative D call: TRBD1 (6 bases). V was cut by 2 bases and J by 4 bases, with 14 bases left in between. This CDR3 is built from 15 residues. Germline lookup yields CDR1 ENHRY and CDR2 SYGVKD. Written as DNA, the CDR3 is TGTGCCATCAGTGAGCCCAAACAGGGCCCCTATGGCTACACCTTC. Its protein product is CAISEPKQGPYGYTF.

In this sample, this clonotype turned up many times. V usage is TRBV21-1 and J usage is TRBJ1-5; the table calls TRBD1, which could not be checked here. TRBV21-1 is flagged as a pseudogene. The CDR3 extends over 14 amino acids. CDR3 amino acids: CASSKGQGTQPQHF. CDR3 nucleotides: TGTGCCAGCAGCAAGGGACAGGGAACTCAGCCCCAGCATTTT.

This clonotype was observed many times. The V and J genes are TRBV18 and TRBJ2-3; 11 bases align to TRBD1. The CDR3 covers 15 residues. Per germline, CDR1 KGHSH and CDR2 LQKENI. V lost 4 bases to trimming and J lost 2 bases; unmatched junction nucleotides: 2. CDR3 residues: CASSRDRGNTDTQYF. The CDR3, as DNA: TGTGCCAGCTCACGGGACAGGGGGAACACAGATACGCAGTATTTT.

Points on this clonotype: This sequence may be a read error, since a much larger clone differs from it by one base. V gene TRBV2 combines with J gene TRBJ1-2, with D possibly matching TRBD1 (5 bases). The CDR3 loop spans 14 amino acids. Germline CDR1 is SNHLY and CDR2 is FYNNEI. Trimming took off 2 bases at V and 6 bases at J, with 13 bases between the two ends. CDR3 protein: CASSEQGGHDGYTF. In DNA, the CDR3 is TGTGCCAGCAGTGAACAGGGAGGTCATGATGGCTACACCTTC.

At least ten counts were recorded for this clonotype. J is TRBJ2-3 and V is TRBV11-2, with a possible D match to TRBD2 (5 bases). Germline V gene lookup returns CDR1 SGHAT and CDR2 FQNNGV. V lost 2 bases to trimming and J lost 7 bases, with 7 bases between them. The CDR3 length is 12 residues. The CDR3 protein is CASSLLTNTQYF. As DNA, the CDR3 is TGTGCCAGCAGCTTATTGACTAATACGCAGTATTTT.

In its sample, this clonotype was seen a few times. A much larger clonotype is one base distant, so this may be a read error. The chain carries TRBV5-1 and TRBJ2-7, with 10 bases identical to TRBD1. Germline assignment: CDR1 SGHRS and CDR2 YFSETQ. This CDR3 spans 15 amino acids. With V trimmed by 3 bases and J by 5 bases, 8 bases remained unmatched. CDR3 in amino acids: CASSYKDRGANEQYF. The DNA for the CDR3 is TGCGCCAGCAGCTATAAGGACAGGGGGGCAAACGAGCAGTACTTC.

Note on this clonotype: A much larger clone differs by one base, so this may be a read error. The J gene is TRBJ2-3, the V gene TRBV29-1, with 9 bases aligning to TRBD2. Germline CDR1 is SQVTM and CDR2 is ANQGSEA. The CDR3 length is 14 residues. The CDR3: CGVVIAGGTDTQYF. The CDR3 bases are TGCGGCGTTGTTATAGCGGGGGGCACAGATACGCAGTATTTT.

As regards this clonotype: A much larger clone sits a single nucleotide away, making a read error possible. Because it lacks the conserved phenylalanine or tryptophan at the end, this CDR3 is likely a read error. V usage is TRBV7-3 and J usage is TRBJ2-1; maybe TRBD1 (5 bases). CDR1 and CDR2 (germline): SGHTA, FQGTGA. The CDR3 covers 13 residues. V was clipped by 0 bases and J by 5 bases, with 5 bases between them. The CDR3 coding sequence is TGTGCCAGCAGCTTAACAGGGGACAATGAGCAGTTCTCC. It translates to CASSLTGDNEQFS.

The rearrangement joins TRBV29-1 to TRBJ2-2; unclear D gene. The CDR3 loop spans 17 amino acids. Germline assignment: CDR1 SQVTM and CDR2 ANQGSEA. V was trimmed by 4 bases and J by 0 bases, leaving 18 bases between them. The CDR3 region is CSVVLIGQPANTGELFF. CDR3 DNA sequence: TGCAGCGTTGTTTTAATTGGTCAGCCAGCGAACACCGGGGAGCTGTTTTTT.

J is TRBJ1-5 and V is TRBV6-2 or TRBV6-3; weak D call: TRBD1 (5 bases). Germline lookup yields CDR1 MNHEY and CDR2 SVGEGT. The CDR3 has 13 amino acids. Trimming took 4 bases from V and 3 from J, leaving 7 bases between them. This CDR3 reads CASSSDNNQPQHF. The CDR3 DNA sequence: TGTGCCAGCAGTTCGGACAACAATCAGCCCCAGCATTTT.

This clonotype was seen at least ten times. The rearrangement joins TRBV7-8 to TRBJ2-1; no clear D gene. Germline V gene data show CDR1 as SGHVS and CDR2 as FQNEAQ. The ends were cut back, 3 bases at V and 9 bases at J, with 12 bases in the middle. The CDR3 length is 13 residues. The CDR3 loop reads CASSLGVNPEQFF. CDR3 nucleotides: TGTGCCAGCAGCTTGGGTGTTAACCCTGAGCAGTTCTTC.

In this sample, this clonotype is medium-sized. One end of the junction does not line up with germline, which may come from a read error. The chain links TRBV7-7 to TRBJ2-2; 10 positions agree with TRBD2. The CDR3 covers 16 residues. Germline loops: CDR1 SSHAT, CDR2 FNYEAQ (reference sequence). In DNA, the CDR3 is TGTGCTAGCAGCCAACAACTAGCGGGGAAGGCCGGGGAGCTGTTTTTT. Its protein product is CASSQQLAGKAGELFF.

The table lists this clonotype with a count of one. Here the CDR3 DNA reads TGCAGTGCTAGATATGTTGGTTCACCCCTCCACTTT. This gives the protein CSARYVGSPLHF. The rearrangement joins TRBV20-1 to TRBJ1-6, with D uncertain. The CDR3 consists of 12 residues. Germline V CDR1 and CDR2: DFQATT, SNEGSKA (reference sequence). With 2 bases removed from V and 9 bases from J, the gap between germline ends came to 8 bases.

CDR3 sequence reads: CASSEAIRGAVGYTF. In DNA form, the CDR3 reads TGTGCCAGCAGTGAAGCAATCCGGGGGGCTGTTGGCTACACCTTC. The chain is built from TRBV2 and TRBJ1-2, with D perhaps TRBD1 (6 bases). V lost 0 bases and J 7 bases, leaving 15 bases between the germline ends. The CDR3 spans 15 residues. Per germline, CDR1 SNHLY and CDR2 FYNNEI.

A word on this clonotype: This may be a read error: a much more frequent sequence differs by one nucleotide. The J gene is TRBJ1-1, the V gene TRBV28; 8 positions agree with TRBD1. CDR3 length equals 14 residues. From germline, CDR1 is MDHEN and CDR2 SYDVKM. Trimming cost V 5 bases and J 3 bases; bases outside gene matches: 5. The CDR3 protein is CASSPRGLDTEAFF. CDR3 nucleotide sequence: TGTGCCAGCAGTCCCAGGGGGCTCGACACTGAAGCTTTCTTT.

V and J are TRBV28 and TRBJ1-1; 10 bases fit TRBD1. V shed 3 bases and J 2 bases; nucleotides not matched to a gene: 6. CDR1 and CDR2 from the germline V gene are MDHEN and SYDVKM. This CDR3 spans 16 amino acids. The CDR3 here is CASSFPGTGDNTEAFF. Here the CDR3 DNA reads TGTGCCAGCAGTTTTCCCGGGACAGGGGACAACACTGAAGCTTTCTTT.

This chain links TRBV12-3 or TRBV12-4 with TRBJ2-3; the D is unclear. V was trimmed by 7 bases and J by 1 base, leaving 9 bases between them. The CDR3 runs to 13 residues. CDR3 protein: CASTPRGTDTQYF. In nucleotides, the CDR3 is TGTGCCAGCACCCCCCGCGGCACAGATACGCAGTATTTT.

This clonotype was seen ten or more times. The J gene is TRBJ2-1, the V gene TRBV20-1; TRBD2 matches at 10 bases. With 0 bases clipped from V and 9 bases from J, the junction kept 11 bases outside the gene matches. The CDR3 runs 16 residues. Germline V gene lookup returns CDR1 DFQATT and CDR2 SNEGSKA (reference sequence). CDR3 bases: TGCAGTGCTAGAGATCTAGCGGGAGAAGTGTGGGCTGAGCAGTTCTTC. Protein: CSARDLAGEVWAEQFF.

In regard to this clonotype: A much more abundant neighbour one base away suggests this may be a read error. V is TRBV4-1 and J is TRBJ1-1; D remains unclear. Germline CDR1 reads MGHRA; CDR2 reads YSYEKL. The CDR3 extends over 13 amino acids. As DNA, the CDR3 is TGCGCCAGCAGCCAAGATATAAGGACTGAAGCTCTCTTT. This codes for CASSQDIRTEALF.

This clonotype was seen many times. This sequence joins TRBV9 and TRBJ2-5, with D perhaps assigned TRBD1 or TRBD2 (5 bases each). The CDR3 length is 13 residues. The V gene lost 4 bases and the J gene lost 5 bases, with 12 bases spanning the gap. Germline CDR1 and CDR2: SGDLS and YYNGEE. CDR3 protein: CASSPGHRETQYF. In DNA, the CDR3 is TGTGCCAGCAGCCCGGGGCACCGGGAGACCCAGTACTTC.

Concerning this clonotype itself: A much larger clone differs from this one at a single base, so this may be a read error. This chain links TRBV1 with TRBJ1-4; the table names TRBD1, a call not compared with the DNA. TRBV1 is flagged as a pseudogene. CDR3 size: 15 residues. CDR3 region: CTSSHDGGGNEKLFF. DNA of the CDR3: TGCACCAGCAGCCATGACGGGGGCGGTAATGAAAAACTGTTTTTT.

This clonotype was seen many times. Here the CDR3 DNA reads TGTGCCAGCAGTTTCCTGGTTAGCTCCTACGAGCAGTACTTC. The encoded protein is CASSFLVSSYEQYF. J is TRBJ2-7 and V is TRBV12-3 or TRBV12-4; D gene ambiguous. The CDR3 is 14 residues long. The V end was cut by 3 bases, the J end by 0 bases, with 9 bases between.

This rearrangement joins TRBV28 to TRBJ2-2, with D unclear. Germline V gives CDR1 MDHEN, CDR2 SYDVKM. The CDR3 contains 12 residues. V was shortened by 7 bases and J by 4 bases, with 7 bases between the two germline ends. The CDR3 region has the DNA TGTGCCAGCAATCGAGGCACCGGGGAGCTGTTTTTT. Translation gives CASNRGTGELFF.

On this clonotype: At one end, the junction sequence differs from germline, possibly due to a read error. The gene calls are TRBV28 and TRBJ1-2, with D possibly TRBD1 on 6 matching bases. This CDR3 contains 12 residues. CDR1 MDHEN and CDR2 SYDVKM come from the germline V gene. CDR3: CASRSRGYGSTF. In nucleotides, the CDR3 is TGTGCCAGCAGGAGCAGGGGCTATGGCTCCACCTTC.

This clonotype came up many times. This chain joins TRBV7-3 and TRBJ2-3, with D uncertain. The CDR3 extends over 13 amino acids. The germline CDR1 and CDR2 sequences are SGHTA and FQGTGA. V lost 3 bases to trimming and J lost 5 bases, with 9 bases between them. CDR3 bases: TGTGCCAGCAGCTTTTCCGGAGAAGATACGCAGTATTTT. Translated: CASSFSGEDTQYF.

This clonotype occurred many times. V and J are TRBV2 and TRBJ2-3; D is unclear. V was pared by 4 bases and J by 0 bases, with 8 bases between. This CDR3 has 14 residues. Germline CDR1 and CDR2: SNHLY and FYNNEI. The CDR3 loop reads CASSAEESTDTQYF. Here the CDR3 DNA reads TGTGCCAGCAGTGCCGAGGAGAGCACAGATACGCAGTATTTT.

Of note for this clonotype: A far larger clone is just one base off, so this is likely a read error. The CDR3 DNA reads TGTGCCAGCATGGCTAGCAGGAAGTACGAGCAGTACTTC. Its protein is CASMASRKYEQYF. This chain links TRBV6-1 with TRBJ2-7; D is possibly TRBD2 (5 bases). V lost 7 bases and J 4 bases, leaving 14 bases between the germline ends. This CDR3 comprises 13 residues. Germline values: CDR1 MNHNS, CDR2 SASEGT.

This clonotype showed up just a few times. The chain joins TRBV6-1 to TRBJ1-5, with D unresolved. This CDR3 region has 15 residues. Germline V lookup: CDR1 MNHNS, CDR2 SASEGT. Deletions cut 0 bases from V and 2 bases from J, with 8 bases between. CDR3 region: CASSEALGGNQPQHF. The CDR3 nucleotides read TGTGCCAGCAGTGAAGCTCTCGGAGGCAATCAGCCCCAGCATTTT.

The V and J genes are TRBV28 and TRBJ2-1, with TRBD1 matching 7 bases. Germline assignment: CDR1 MDHEN and CDR2 SYDVKM. This CDR3 has 14 amino acids. V gave up 7 bases and J gave up 10 bases; unmatched junction bases: 13. The CDR3 loop reads CASTQEPRGQEQFF. The CDR3 DNA reads TGTGCCAGCACCCAAGAACCAAGGGGGCAGGAGCAGTTCTTC.

This clonotype was seen at least ten times. V is TRBV12-3 or TRBV12-4 and J is TRBJ2-7; D gene unclear. The V end was cut by 1 base, the J end by 1 base, with 2 bases between. The length of the CDR3 is 12 residues. The CDR3 region is CASSLVSYEQYF. The CDR3 coding sequence is TGTGCCAGCAGTTTAGTATCCTACGAGCAGTACTTC.